This T cell receptor (beta chain) was profiled in a study of shared clonotypes between healthy human individuals. Study details: Participating donors consisted of a couple of women and a few men aged 18 to 49. Study conclusions and caveats: Approximately 5% was the fraction of naive CD4 clonotypes found shared across four donors. In contrast to clonotypes shared by all four donors, non-shared clonotypes had lower generation probabilities.

Profiling relied on immunoSEQ multiplex PCR, and the TCRdb table lists in-frame clones only, not all of them. The sample lists just over 2,000,000 clones, 85% to 95% seen once, with about 0.13% in the top ten. Unmatched junction bases numbered 5, after V lost 0 bases and J lost 0 bases. This CDR3 is 17 amino acids long. In germline, CDR1 is SGHRS, CDR2 YFSETQ. About this clone itself: Its antigen is not known.

The specimen was naive CD4+ T cells sorted from blood. Subset denoted: CD45RA+ positively selected. The TCR originated in a man between 18 and 35 years old in good health. V usage is TRBV5-1 and J usage is TRBJ2-5; the match to TRBD2 covers 10 bases. The CDR3 sequence: CASSLAASGGYQETQYF. CDR3 in DNA: TGCGCCAGCAGCTTGGCCGCTAGCGGGGGCTACCAAGAGACCCAGTACTTC.